This T cell receptor beta chain was captured by sequencing in a study of blood T cell repertoires in COVID-19. The CDR3 loop spans 14 amino acids. Trimming pared 5 bases from V and 5 bases from J, leaving 12 bases between. Germline V gives CDR1 SNHLY, CDR2 FYNNEI. Profiled with immunoSEQ multiplex PCR; TCRdb holds only in-frame clones, not every one. The top ten hold approximately 4% of the sample, which has roughly 250,000 clones, 79% seen once. Only a few counts were recorded for this clone. Material for sequencing was peripheral blood. The chain couples TRBV2 to TRBJ1-4; D perhaps matches TRBD1 (5 bases). The TCR originated in a woman in her 40s with active or convalescent COVID-19. CDR3 DNA: TGTGCCAGCAGTCAAGGGACGGGGAATGAAAAACTGTTTTTT. Translating it yields CASSQGTGNEKLFF.